Listed below are T cell receptor beta chains from one sample, sequenced in a study of regulatory T cells in long-lasting Graves disease. TCRdb analysed the multiplex PCR reads with MiXCR anew, one entry per CDR3 protein. The sample lists about 460,000 distinct CDR3 sequences; approximately 15% were seen once. In addition, the sample was reused for a study of T cells in Graves' hyperthyroidism and ophthalmopathy.

The specimen was peripheral blood mononuclear cells (PBMCs), collected at new diagnosis, from a patient treated with antithyroid drugs. The receptors were gathered from a woman between 50 and 59 years old with Graves disease. Each CDR3 is given with its conserved first and last residue. The order of the fields is J gene, clone size, V gene, D gene, CDR3 protein, CDR3 DNA. A D gene is named only where the DNA matches it firmly. Part of the rows lack a size; the others show once, few, many or a class for expanded clones.

j_call: TRBJ2-7
clone_size: many
v_call: TRBV11-2
d_call: TRBD1
cdr3_aa: CASSYNPQGPYEQYF
cdr3_nt: TGTGCCAGCAGCTACAACCCACAGGGGCCGTACGAGCAGTACTTC

j_call: TRBJ1-2
clone_size: many
v_call: TRBV7-8
d_call: TRBD1
cdr3_aa: CASSQQQGLKDYGYTF
cdr3_nt: TGTGCCAGCAGCCAACAACAGGGGCTGAAAGACTATGGCTACACCTTC

j_call: TRBJ2-2
clone_size: few
v_call: TRBV30
d_call: NA
cdr3_aa: CAWEGDTGELFF
cdr3_nt: TGTGCCTGGGAGGGGGACACCGGGGAGCTGTTTTTT

j_call: TRBJ2-1
clone_size: many
v_call: TRBV7-9
d_call: NA
cdr3_aa: CASSPIRDSNSEQFF
cdr3_nt: TGTGCCAGCAGCCCAATCCGGGACTCCAACTCTGAGCAGTTCTTC

j_call: TRBJ2-7
clone_size: many
v_call: TRBV10-3
d_call: TRBD1
cdr3_aa: CAISGQGLSYEQYF
cdr3_nt: TGTGCCATCAGCGGACAGGGGCTATCTTACGAGCAGTACTTC

j_call: TRBJ2-5
clone_size: many
v_call: TRBV4-1
d_call: TRBD1
cdr3_aa: CASSQEKQGQETQYF
cdr3_nt: TGCGCCAGCAGCCAAGAGAAACAGGGGCAGGAGACCCAGTACTTC

j_call: TRBJ2-7
clone_size: few
v_call: TRBV7-2
d_call: NA
cdr3_aa: CASSLDSFREQYF
cdr3_nt: TGTGCCAGCAGCTTAGACTCGTTTCGCGAGCAGTACTTC

j_call: TRBJ2-7
clone_size: NA
v_call: TRBV4-2
d_call: TRBD1
cdr3_aa: CASSHRDRLYEQYF
cdr3_nt: TGTGCCAGCAGCCACCGGGACAGGCTTTACGAGCAGTACTTC

j_call: TRBJ2-2
clone_size: few
v_call: TRBV28
d_call: NA
cdr3_aa: CANRDTNTGELFF
cdr3_nt: TGTGCCAACCGGGACACCAACACCGGGGAGCTGTTTTTT

j_call: TRBJ2-1
clone_size: NA
v_call: TRBV6-2/TRBV6-3
d_call: TRBD2
cdr3_aa: CASSYGTSGLDEQFF
cdr3_nt: TGTGCCAGCAGTTACGGGACTAGCGGGCTCGATGAGCAGTTCTTC

j_call: TRBJ1-3
clone_size: NA
v_call: TRBV18
d_call: NA
cdr3_aa: CASSPQDLSGNTIYF
cdr3_nt: TGTGCCAGCTCACCACAAGACCTCTCTGGAAACACCATATATTTT

j_call: TRBJ2-2
clone_size: few
v_call: TRBV25-1
d_call: TRBD1
cdr3_aa: CASTSPRTGTNTGELFF
cdr3_nt: TGTGCCAGCACATCCCCCAGGACAGGGACGAACACCGGGGAGCTGTTTTTT

j_call: TRBJ2-4
clone_size: NA
v_call: TRBV18
d_call: TRBD1
cdr3_aa: CASKRQGADKNIQYF
cdr3_nt: TGTGCCAGCAAACGACAGGGGGCAGACAAAAACATTCAGTACTTC

j_call: TRBJ2-3
clone_size: few
v_call: TRBV28
d_call: NA
cdr3_aa: CASSSTLGGTDTQYF
cdr3_nt: TGTGCCAGCAGCTCGACCCTCGGCGGCACAGATACGCAGTATTTT